These 8 T cell receptor beta chains originate from one sample sequenced in a study of blood T cell repertoires in COVID-19. Using immunoSEQ multiplex PCR, the repertoire was profiled, and TCRdb retains in-frame clones only, with some absent. The sample yields some 210,000 clones, roughly four fifths seen once. What was sequenced was peripheral blood. Every receptor here comes from a woman aged 40 to 50 with acute or convalescent COVID-19.

The chain couples TRBV6-4 to TRBJ2-2; 10 bases are a match to TRBD1. After removal of 2 bases from V and 7 bases from J, the junction contained 7 bases not matched to a gene. This CDR3 region has 16 residues. Germline CDR1 is MRHNA and CDR2 is SNTAGT. This chain's CDR3 is CASSDIAGQGIGELFF. DNA of the CDR3: TGTGCCAGCAGTGACATCGCGGGACAGGGGATCGGGGAGCTGTTTTTT.

This clone was detected only once. The chain has TRBV5-1 and TRBJ1-2; 8 bases are a match to TRBD1. The V gene's germline CDR1 is SGHRS and CDR2 YFSETQ. This CDR3 has 14 residues. Unmatched junction bases numbered 7, after V lost 3 bases and J lost 6 bases. CDR3 coding DNA: TGCGCCAGCAGCTGGACAGGGCCATCCGATGGCTACACCTTC. This sequence encodes CASSWTGPSDGYTF.

The chain uses TRBV6-1 and TRBJ1-6; a possible D gene is TRBD1 (6 bases). Germline CDR1 is MNHNS and CDR2 is SASEGT. The germline V and J ends were trimmed by 1 base and 9 bases, with 13 bases remaining between them. The CDR3 extends over 15 amino acids. The CDR3 nucleotides read TGTGCCAGCAGTGAAGAGGGGGGGCGCGTTTCACCCCTCCACTTT. Its translation is CASSEEGGRVSPLHF.

The V and J genes are TRBV9 and TRBJ2-5; D uncertain. Trimming removed 0 bases from V and 4 bases from J, with 7 bases in between. The germline CDR1 and CDR2 sequences are SGDLS and YYNGEE. The CDR3 runs 13 residues. The CDR3 sequence is CASSVGRGETQYF. CDR3 nucleotides: TGTGCCAGCAGCGTAGGTCGCGGAGAGACCCAGTACTTC.

The V call is TRBV19, the J call TRBJ1-5, with D hard to call. From germline, CDR1 is LNHDA and CDR2 SQIVND (reference sequence). Trimming stripped 3 bases from V and 6 bases from J, with 9 bases between. This CDR3 is built from 13 residues. Here the CDR3 DNA reads TGTGCCAGTAGTATTGATCTACCTCAGCCCCAGCATTTT. Amino acid sequence: CASSIDLPQPQHF. Supplemented by reference TRBV19 and TRBJ1-5, the full variable domain reads DGGITQSPKYLFRKEGQNVTLSCEQNLNHDAMYWYRQDPGQGLRLIYYSQIVNDFQKGDIAEGYSVSREKKESFPLTVTSAQKNPTAFYLCASSIDLPQPQHFGDGTRLSIL.

The chain recombines TRBV21-1 with TRBJ2-5; TRBD2 reflects the table's D call only, with no check against the DNA. TRBV21-1 is shown as a pseudogene. This CDR3 comprises 16 residues. The CDR3 sequence: CASSTTSGSSQETQYF. The CDR3 nucleotides read TGTGCCAGCAGCACGACTAGCGGGAGTTCCCAAGAGACCCAGTACTTC.

The CDR3 loop reads CASTPGQGNSPLHF. CDR3 coding DNA: TGTGCCAGCACCCCGGGACAGGGAAATTCACCCCTCCACTTT. V is TRBV3-1 (or the pseudogene TRBV3-2) and J is TRBJ1-6, with 9 positions matching TRBD1. The germline gives CDR1 LGHDT, CDR2 YNNKEL (reference sequence). V shed 7 bases and J 7 bases; nucleotides not matched to a gene: 5. CDR3 length: 14 amino acids.

As concerns this clone: Other DNA sequences within the sample encode an identical CDR3. V gene TRBV7-2 combines with J gene TRBJ2-7, with D possibly matching TRBD1 (6 bases). The CDR3 runs 14 residues. V lost 1 base, J lost 3 bases, and 10 bases lay in between. Germline V lookup: CDR1 SGHTA, CDR2 FQGNSA. In DNA form, the CDR3 reads TGTGCCAGCAGCTTAGTAGGGGGTAGCTACGAGCAGTACTTC. Residues: CASSLVGGSYEQYF.